This entry is about one T cell receptor beta chain. Its antigen is still unknown. Other DNA sequences from this sample encode an identical CDR3 as well. These data come from a study of beta chain features in type 1 diabetes. The study's findings and limits: Type 1 diabetes patients showed a moderate but significant shortening of TCRB CDR3s in all four CD4+ subsets. Sampled from patients, naive, central memory and Treg TCRB repertoires appeared more similar than those sampled from healthy donors.

Markers CD45RO/CCR7/CD25/CD127/CD95/CD27 served to sort CD4+ naive, central memory, regulatory and stem cell-like memory cells. Once sorted, every population was more than 95% pure. Trimming cost V 3 bases and J 1 base; bases outside gene matches: 1. Germline V gene sequence: CDR1 KGHSH, CDR2 LQKENI. The CDR3 is made up of 14 amino acids. The authors reverse transcribed all of the isolated RNA, so sequencing captured expressed TCRB transcripts. Method: immunoSEQ multiplex PCR; TCRdb's copy keeps in-frame clones and lacks some. The repertoire consists of about 60,000 clones, with roughly 60% occurring once and the leading ten covering roughly 2%.

The TCR sequence derives from a woman aged 18-29 years in good health. The specimen was Tregs from blood. The V and J genes are TRBV18 and TRBJ2-7; 9 bases match TRBD1. CDR3 nucleotide sequence: TGTGCCAGCTCACCGGGGACAGGGTCCTACGAGCAGTACTTC. This translates into CASSPGTGSYEQYF.